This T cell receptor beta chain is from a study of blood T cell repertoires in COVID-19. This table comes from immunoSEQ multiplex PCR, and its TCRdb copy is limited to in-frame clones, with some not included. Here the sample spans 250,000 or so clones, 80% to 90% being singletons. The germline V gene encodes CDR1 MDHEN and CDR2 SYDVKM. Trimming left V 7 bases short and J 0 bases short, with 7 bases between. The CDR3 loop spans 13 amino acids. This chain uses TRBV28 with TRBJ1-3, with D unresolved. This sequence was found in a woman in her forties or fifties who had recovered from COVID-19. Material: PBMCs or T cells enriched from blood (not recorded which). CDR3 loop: CASTPYSGNTIYF. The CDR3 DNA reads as TGTGCCAGCACGCCCTACTCTGGAAACACCATATATTTT. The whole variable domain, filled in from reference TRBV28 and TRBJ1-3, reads DVKVTQSSRYLVKRTGEKVFLECVQDMDHENMFWYRQDPGLGLRLIYFSYDVKMKEKGDIPEGYSVSREKKERFSLILESASTNQTSMYLCASTPYSGNTIYFGEGSWLTVV.